A single sample is the source of the 26 T cell receptor beta chains below, sequenced in a study of CD4+ T cells in melanoma. TCRdb keeps only in-frame clones here, not all; method: immunoSEQ multiplex PCR. The table has more than 8,500 clones, 69% seen once. The specimen sequenced was peripheral blood. The receptors stem from a human donor with melanoma.

The V gene is TRBV4-1, the J gene TRBJ2-1, with 9 positions matching TRBD2. J gave up 1 base and V 0 bases, and 10 bases lay outside the gene matches. Germline-derived CDR1 and CDR2 are MGHRA and YSYEKL. The CDR3 consists of 19 residues. The CDR3 loop reads CASSQDLTSGIYSYNEQFF. The CDR3 region has the DNA TGCGCCAGCAGCCAAGATTTGACTAGCGGAATTTATTCCTACAATGAGCAGTTCTTC.

The chain has TRBV10-3 and TRBJ1-4; D call uncertain. Trimming took 10 bases from V and 2 from J, leaving 11 bases between them. Germline CDR1 ENHRY, CDR2 SYGVKD. The CDR3 is 13 amino acids. The CDR3 DNA reads as TGTGCCACCGGCGGGGATACTAATGAAAAACTGTTTTTT. Protein: CATGGDTNEKLFF.

This clone appeared once. The chain links TRBV30 to TRBJ2-7, with 10 bases fitting TRBD1. The CDR3 consists of 13 residues. CDR1 is GTSNPN, CDR2 SVGIG, per germline (reference sequence). The ends lost 4 bases at V and 2 bases at J; junction bases unmatched: 2. The CDR3 reads CAWTGTGAYEQYF. For the CDR3, the DNA is TGTGCCTGGACCGGGACAGGGGCCTACGAGCAGTACTTC.

The chain is built from TRBV27 and TRBJ1-1; D not resolved. Germline-derived CDR1 and CDR2 are MNHEY and SMNVEV (reference sequence). The CDR3 length is 11 residues. The V gene lost 5 bases and the J gene lost 6 bases, with 7 bases spanning the gap. Here the CDR3 reads CASSHGPEAFF. CDR3 in DNA: TGTGCCAGCAGTCATGGGCCTGAAGCTTTCTTT.

This chain uses TRBV15 with TRBJ2-5; 12 positions agree with TRBD1. Germline V CDR1 and CDR2: LNHNV, YYDKDF (reference sequence). V dropped 5 bases and J dropped 5; count of bases not matched to a gene: 6. CDR3 length equals 15 residues. The chain's CDR3 is CATSGGTGGYETQYF. The CDR3 DNA reads as TGTGCCACCAGCGGAGGGACAGGGGGCTACGAGACCCAGTACTTC.

This clone was detected once. The chain combines TRBV12-5 with TRBJ1-2; no firm D call. Germline CDR1 LGHNT, CDR2 FRNRAP. This CDR3 is built from 12 residues. V was trimmed by 1 base and J by 9 bases, leaving 9 bases between them. The CDR3 here is CASGLALTSYTF. CDR3 nucleotide sequence: TGTGCTAGTGGTTTGGCCCTTACGAGCTACACCTTC.

This clone was detected only once. This chain connects TRBV7-9 to TRBJ1-2, with 7 bases that match TRBD1. Germline V lookup: CDR1 SEHNR, CDR2 FQNEAQ (reference sequence). V trimming: 3 bases; J trimming: 0 bases; junction bases outside the gene matches: 4. This CDR3 region has 15 residues. The CDR3 DNA sequence: TGTGCCAGCAGCTTCGGACAGGACCCTAACTATGGCTACACCTTC. Residues: CASSFGQDPNYGYTF.

This clone was observed a few times. The chain couples TRBV27 to TRBJ1-6, with 8 bases identical to TRBD1. After removal of 4 bases from V and 8 bases from J, the junction contained 10 bases not matched to a gene. The germline V gene has CDR1 MNHEY and CDR2 SMNVEV (reference sequence). This CDR3 is 16 amino acids long. CDR3 nucleotide sequence: TGTGCCAGCAGTTCAGGACAGGGAGGGAGCTATTCACCCCTCCACTTT. This translates into CASSSGQGGSYSPLHF.

The CDR3 coding sequence is TGTGCCAGCAGCCAAGTCGACAGGTACCCTGAAGCTTTCTTT. Protein sequence: CASSQVDRYPEAFF. This chain joins TRBV14 and TRBJ1-1; possibly TRBD1 for D (6 bases). The CDR3 totals 14 residues. Per the germline V gene, CDR1 is SGHDN and CDR2 is FVKESK. V was cut by 1 base and J by 6 bases, with 12 bases left in between.

The chain joins TRBV19 to TRBJ1-1; D uncertain. The CDR3 runs to 14 residues. V gave up 4 bases and J gave up 1 base, with 10 bases separating them. CDR1 and CDR2 from the germline V gene are LNHDA and SQIVND (reference sequence). The chain's CDR3 is CASSRVIGNTEAFF. CDR3 nucleotides: TGTGCCAGTAGTAGGGTTATCGGGAACACTGAAGCTTTCTTT.

The rearrangement joins TRBV9 to TRBJ1-3; 9 bases map to TRBD1. This CDR3 spans 15 amino acids. CDR1 is SGDLS, CDR2 YYNGEE, per germline. V was pared by 3 bases and J by 0 bases, with 1 base of the junction left unmatched. DNA of the CDR3: TGTGCCAGCAGCGAGACAGGGGGCTCTGGAAACACCATATATTTT. Translating gives CASSETGGSGNTIYF.

This chain joins TRBV29-1 and TRBJ1-2; TRBD1 aligns across 7 bases. CDR3 length: 12 amino acids. CDR1 and CDR2 from the germline V gene are SQVTM and ANQGSEA. The ends lost 1 base at V and 8 bases at J; junction bases unmatched: 4. The CDR3 spells CSVEASGGGYTF. CDR3 bases: TGCAGCGTTGAAGCTTCAGGGGGGGGCTACACCTTC.

The chain has TRBV7-9 and TRBJ2-7; no reliable D call. Trimming left V 5 bases short and J 0 bases short, with 5 bases between. CDR3 size: 12 residues. CDR1 and CDR2 from the germline V gene are SEHNR and FQNEAQ (reference sequence). The CDR3 loop is CASSPSSYEQYF. As DNA, the CDR3 is TGTGCCAGCAGCCCGAGCTCCTACGAGCAGTACTTC.

This chain uses TRBV15 with TRBJ1-4, with D perhaps matching TRBD1 (6 bases). This CDR3 is 15 amino acids long. Trimming left V 4 bases short and J 4 bases short, with 13 bases between. Germline-derived CDR1 and CDR2 are LNHNV and YYDKDF (reference sequence). The CDR3 coding sequence is TGTGCCACCAGCACCGGACAGAGCGGTAATGAAAAACTGTTTTTT. It specifies CATSTGQSGNEKLFF.

Only a few counts were recorded for this clone. V usage is TRBV11-2 and J usage is TRBJ2-1; 7 positions match TRBD2. The CDR3 length is 12 residues. Per germline, CDR1 SGHAT and CDR2 FQNNGV. J was trimmed by 10 bases and V by 1 base; bases with no gene match: 1. CDR3 in amino acids: CASSLGGGEQFF. The CDR3 nucleotides are TGTGCCAGCAGCTTAGGGGGGGGAGAGCAGTTCTTC.

Here the CDR3 reads CASSLFFTDEETQYF. CDR3 sequence (DNA): TGTGCCAGCAGCTTATTTTTCACGGACGAAGAGACCCAGTACTTC. The V call is TRBV7-9, the J call TRBJ2-5; the D is unclear. The ends were cut back, 2 bases at V and 3 bases at J, with 13 bases in the middle. The CDR3 has 15 residues. CDR1 is SEHNR, CDR2 FQNEAQ, per germline (reference sequence).

A few counts support this clone. The chain couples TRBV18 to TRBJ1-6, with 7 bases identical to TRBD1. V shed 3 bases, J shed 6 bases, and the junction held 8 bases outside the gene matches. Germline-derived CDR1 and CDR2 are KGHSH and LQKENI. The CDR3 length is 16 residues. The CDR3 is CASSPRDRTVNSPLHF. The CDR3 DNA is TGTGCCAGCTCACCTCGGGACAGAACAGTTAATTCACCCCTCCACTTT.

By share of the sample, this clone is medium-sized (0.01 to 0.1%). The chain couples TRBV30 to TRBJ1-2, with 7 bases lining up with TRBD1. This CDR3 comprises 13 residues. The V and J ends lost 3 bases and 4 bases, in that order; junction bases with no gene match: 5. CDR1 and CDR2 (germline): GTSNPN, SVGIG (reference sequence). In DNA form, the CDR3 reads TGTGCCTGGAGGGGACAGAGCTTCTATGGCTACACCTTC. This gives the protein CAWRGQSFYGYTF.

The chain couples TRBV2 to TRBJ2-1; a weak D match, TRBD1 (5 bases). The length of the CDR3 is 13 residues. V lost 7 bases and J lost 3, with 10 bases in between. Germline values: CDR1 SNHLY, CDR2 FYNNEI. In DNA, the CDR3 is TGTGCCAGCAAAAGGGGTCACTACAATGAGCAGTTCTTC. This translates into CASKRGHYNEQFF.

Only a few counts were recorded for this clone. The rearrangement joins TRBV27 to TRBJ1-2; D gene ambiguous. CDR3 size: 14 residues. Germline CDR1 MNHEY, CDR2 SMNVEV (reference sequence). V lost 3 bases, J lost 8 bases, and 16 bases lay in between. This CDR3 is CASSFSDHWEGYTF. The DNA of the CDR3 is TGTGCCAGCAGTTTTTCAGATCACTGGGAAGGCTACACCTTC.

The CDR3 DNA reads as TGTGCCAGCAGCTCCGGACAGGGGGCTTACAATGAGCAGTTCTTC. Amino acids: CASSSGQGAYNEQFF. The rearrangement links TRBV6-1 to TRBJ2-1; 11 bases map to TRBD1. The CDR3 consists of 15 residues. Germline V lookup: CDR1 MNHNS, CDR2 SASEGT. The junction had 5 bases not matched to a gene; V was cut back by 6 bases and J by 4 bases.

The chain recombines TRBV28 with TRBJ1-3; TRBD1 agrees at 7 bases. CDR1 MDHEN and CDR2 SYDVKM come from the germline V gene. CDR3 length: 15 amino acids. V shed 5 bases, J shed 1 base, and the junction held 5 bases outside the gene matches. The CDR3 nucleotides are TGTGCCAGCAGTCCACCGACAGGGTCTGGAAACACCATATATTTT. Amino acids: CASSPPTGSGNTIYF.

The chain uses TRBV6-1 and TRBJ2-2; D ambiguous. The CDR3 spans 15 residues. Germline lookup yields CDR1 MNHNS and CDR2 SASEGT. With 5 bases removed from V and 3 bases from J, the gap between germline ends came to 13 bases. The CDR3 is CASSNPAIDTGELFF. CDR3 nucleotides: TGTGCCAGCAGTAACCCAGCAATAGACACCGGGGAGCTGTTTTTT.

The gene calls are TRBV15 and TRBJ2-2, with 9 bases aligning to TRBD1. J was trimmed by 3 bases and V by 3 bases; bases with no gene match: 2. This CDR3 contains 15 residues. Germline CDR1 and CDR2: LNHNV and YYDKDF (reference sequence). CDR3 residues: CATSSGQGHTGELFF. Here the CDR3 DNA reads TGTGCCACCAGCAGTGGACAGGGGCACACCGGGGAGCTGTTTTTT.

The rearrangement joins TRBV6-5 to TRBJ2-1; D gene uncertain. V was cut by 5 bases and J by 9 bases, with 14 bases left in between. There are 13 residues in the CDR3. The V gene's germline CDR1 is MNHEY and CDR2 SVGAGI. The CDR3 DNA follows: TGTGCCAGCAGTCCGTCAGTCTCCACTGAGCAGTTCTTC. Its translation is CASSPSVSTEQFF.

The chain joins TRBV7-9 to TRBJ1-1; 7 bases match TRBD1. Germline CDR1 is SEHNR and CDR2 is FQNEAQ (reference sequence). The CDR3 consists of 13 residues. Unmatched junction bases numbered 3, after V lost 7 bases and J lost 1 base. The CDR3 DNA follows: TGTGCCAGCATGCGGACAGGGAACACTGAAGCTTTCTTT. The encoded protein is CASMRTGNTEAFF.